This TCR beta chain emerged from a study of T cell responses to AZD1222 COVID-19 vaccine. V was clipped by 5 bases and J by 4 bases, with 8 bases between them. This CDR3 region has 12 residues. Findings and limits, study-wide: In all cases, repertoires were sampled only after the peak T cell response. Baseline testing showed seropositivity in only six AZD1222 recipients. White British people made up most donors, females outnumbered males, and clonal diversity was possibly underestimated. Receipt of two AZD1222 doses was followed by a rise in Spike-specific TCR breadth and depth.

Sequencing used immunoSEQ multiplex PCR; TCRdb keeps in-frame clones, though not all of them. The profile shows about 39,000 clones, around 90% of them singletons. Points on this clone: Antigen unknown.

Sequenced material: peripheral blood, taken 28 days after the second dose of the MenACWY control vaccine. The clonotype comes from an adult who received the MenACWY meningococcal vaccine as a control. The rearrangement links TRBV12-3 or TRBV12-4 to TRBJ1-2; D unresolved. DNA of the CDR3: TGTGCCAGCAGTCTGAGGAGCTATGGCTACACCTTC. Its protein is CASSLRSYGYTF.